The T cell receptor (beta chain) under discussion was sequenced for a study of shared clonotypes between healthy human individuals. The assay was immunoSEQ multiplex PCR, and TCRdb's table has in-frame clones only and misses some. The sample lists 2.3 million or so clones, 93% occurring once. The CDR3 extends over 14 amino acids. CDR1 and CDR2 from the germline V gene are SGHTA and FQGNSA. V was trimmed by 5 bases and J by 7 bases, leaving 15 bases between them. The specimen sequenced was naive CD4+ T cells from PBMCs. The sample's subset: CD45RA+ positively selected. The clonotype originates from a man younger than 30 in good health. Some clones in this sample may be carry-over from other donors' samples. The rearrangement links TRBV7-2 to TRBJ2-1; TRBD2 might be the D (6 bases). The CDR3 spells CASSPERAGNEQFF. CDR3 bases: TGTGCCAGCAGCCCCGAGCGGGCGGGGAATGAGCAGTTCTTC.